The rows below give T cell receptor beta chains drawn from one sample of a study of T-cell reconstitution after alpha-beta-depleted transplantation in children. Via MiXCR, TCRdb re-called the PCR reads, giving one row per CDR3 protein. The sample contains around 700,000 distinct CDR3 sequences, around 13% of which appear only once. Sequenced material: PBMCs, taken before TCRalphabeta/CD19-depleted stem cell transplant. The receptors originated from a girl aged 2-10 years with congenital amegakaryocytic thrombocytopenia, due to receive a stem cell transplant. Both conserved end residues are part of each CDR3. The order of the fields is J gene, V gene, clone size, D gene, CDR3 DNA, CDR3 protein. D genes are given only for firm matches. Rows may omit the clone size; those that give it use once, few, many or a size class.

>TRBJ2-3|TRBV24-1|NA|NA
TGTGCCACCAGTGATTCAGGGGTTGGAGAGCTCGGGGATACGCAGTATTTT
CATSDSGVGELGDTQYF
>TRBJ2-4|TRBV6-1|NA|TRBD1
TGTGCCAGCAGTAGACAGGGCCAAGCCAAAAACATTCAGTACTTC
CASSRQGQAKNIQYF
>TRBJ2-3|TRBV18|NA|NA
TGTGCCAGCTCCCTTCAGTCAGATACGCAGTATTTT
CASSLQSDTQYF
>TRBJ2-2|TRBV24-1|NA|NA
TGTGCCACCAGTGACGAGCGATCGAACACCGGGGAGCTGTTTTTT
CATSDERSNTGELFF
>TRBJ2-7|TRBV12-3/TRBV12-4|many|NA
TGTGCCAGCGCGAGGGGCCTCTCCTACGAGCAGTACTTC
CASARGLSYEQYF
>TRBJ2-3|TRBV12-3/TRBV12-4|few|TRBD2
TGTGCCAGCAGCCACCTTTTAGGCGGGAGGCCCAAAGGTACGCAGTATTTT
CASSHLLGGRPKGTQYF
>TRBJ1-5|TRBV29-1|NA|NA
TGCAGCGTTGAAGATCCGGGAGGGCCCCAGCATTTT
CSVEDPGGPQHF
>TRBJ2-5|TRBV10-3|NA|NA
TGTGCCATCAGTATCGGCCAGCAAGAGACCCAGTACTTC
CAISIGQQETQYF
>TRBJ2-7|TRBV7-2|few|TRBD2
TGTGCCAGCAGCTTAGCGGGAGGGCCCCAAGAGCAGTACTTC
CASSLAGGPQEQYF
>TRBJ2-2|TRBV28|many|NA
TGTGCCAGCAGTGCCCACGGGGAGCTGTTTTTT
CASSAHGELFF
>TRBJ1-1|TRBV5-1|NA|NA
TGCGCCAGCAGCGCAAACACCGGTATGAACACTGAAGCTTTCTTT
CASSANTGMNTEAFF
>TRBJ2-7|TRBV9|many|NA
TGTGCCAGCAGCGTAGATAACCGCTACGAGCAGTACTTC
CASSVDNRYEQYF
>TRBJ2-1|TRBV5-1|few|TRBD2
TGCGCCAGCAGCTTAGCGGGAGAAAACTACAATGAGCAGTTCTTC
CASSLAGENYNEQFF
>TRBJ2-3|TRBV20-1|many|NA
TGCAGTGCTAGAGCTAAAGCAGGGACAGATACGCAGTATTTT
CSARAKAGTDTQYF
>TRBJ2-7|TRBV5-1|NA|NA
TGCGCCAGTGCTAGCGCCGAACACTACGAGCAGTACTTC
CASASAEHYEQYF
>TRBJ1-3|TRBV18|few|TRBD1
TGTGCCAGCTCACCACTTTGGGACAGGGATGGAAACACCATATATTTT
CASSPLWDRDGNTIYF
>TRBJ2-3|TRBV6-6|NA|NA
TGTGCCATCGGCGGGACTAGCACAGATACGCAGTATTTT
CAIGGTSTDTQYF
>TRBJ1-2|TRBV16|NA|TRBD1
TGTGCCAGCAGCCAATCAGTAGGACAGGCCTTAGGCTACACCTTC
CASSQSVGQALGYTF
>TRBJ2-1|TRBV7-2|few|NA
TGTGCCAGCAGCTTTACTCCGGGTCCGGTAGGTGAGCAGTTCTTC
CASSFTPGPVGEQFF
>TRBJ2-7|TRBV15|NA|NA
TGTGCCACCAGCAGAGATCTTGTACTAAACTACGAGCAGTACTTC
CATSRDLVLNYEQYF
>TRBJ2-3|TRBV25-1|many|NA
TGTGCCAGCAGTGAGTATACTGGGACAGATACGCAGTATTTT
CASSEYTGTDTQYF
>TRBJ2-6|TRBV3-1|NA|TRBD2
TGTGCCTCCACATTAGCGGGAGGCCTCTCTGGGGCCAACGTCCTGACTTTC
CASTLAGGLSGANVLTF
>TRBJ2-5|TRBV5-1|many|TRBD1
TGCGCCAGCTGGGATTATCGGACAGGGTCTCAAGAGACCCAGTACTTC
CASWDYRTGSQETQYF
>TRBJ2-7|TRBV5-5|many|NA
TGTGCCAGCAGCCACGACGTCAACGAGCAGTACTTC
CASSHDVNEQYF
>TRBJ2-6|TRBV29-1|few|TRBD1
TGCAGCGTCGGGACAGGGGGCTCTGGGGCCAACGTCCTGACTTTC
CSVGTGGSGANVLTF
>TRBJ2-1|TRBV7-9|NA|NA
TGTGCCAGCAGCCCAACCGCAATGGAGGGTAATGAGCAGTTCTTC
CASSPTAMEGNEQFF
>TRBJ2-1|TRBV10-3|many|NA
TGTGCCATCAGTGGAGTAGGCTGGAATGAGCAGTTCTTC
CAISGVGWNEQFF
>TRBJ2-2|TRBV10-3|many|NA
TGTGCCATCAGTGATCAAGGGCAGGGGGGTAGGAACACCGGGGAGCTGTTTTTT
CAISDQGQGGRNTGELFF
>TRBJ2-3|TRBV20-1|many|TRBD2
TGCAGTGGGCGGGGGACTACCGGGATCGGCACAGATACGCAGTATTTT
CSGRGTTGIGTDTQYF
>TRBJ2-7|TRBV7-9|NA|TRBD1
TGTGCCAGCACAGGGACAGTAACCTACGAGCAGTACTTC
CASTGTVTYEQYF
>TRBJ2-3|TRBV5-1|many|NA
TGCGCCAGCAGATTCGTGTTACAGGGCGCAGATACGCAGTATTTT
CASRFVLQGADTQYF
>TRBJ2-1|TRBV20-1|many|TRBD2
TGCAGTGCTTACAGCGGGAGCGCGTACAATGAGCAGTTCTTC
CSAYSGSAYNEQFF
>TRBJ1-1|TRBV6-4|NA|NA
TGTGCCAGCAAACACAGGGAGGGGACTGAAGCTTTCTTT
CASKHREGTEAFF
>TRBJ2-2|TRBV12-3/TRBV12-4|many|NA
TGTGCCAGCAGTTTTGACGGCTGGCCCGGGGAGCTGTTTTTT
CASSFDGWPGELFF
>TRBJ1-3|TRBV3-1|once|NA
TGTGCCAGCAGCCTGGGACTTGTATCGGGAAACACCATATATTTT
CASSLGLVSGNTIYF
>TRBJ2-7|TRBV30|few|TRBD1
TGTGCCTGGACCGGGGACAGGTCAGCCTACGAGCAGTACTTC
CAWTGDRSAYEQYF
>TRBJ2-3|TRBV5-1|many|NA
TGCGCCAGCAGCGTCGCTATCGCAGATACGCAGTATTTT
CASSVAIADTQYF
>TRBJ1-3|TRBV5-1|many|NA
TGCGCCAGCAGCTCGGACAGTCGGAACACCATATATTTT
CASSSDSRNTIYF
>TRBJ2-2|TRBV15|few|TRBD2
TGTGCCACCAGCTCATGGACTAGCGGGAGGCTGAACACCGGGGAGCTGTTTTTT
CATSSWTSGRLNTGELFF
>TRBJ1-1|TRBV20-1|NA|NA
TGCAGTGCTCCGGCAAGAGTCGGAGGGAACACTGAAGCTTTCTTT
CSAPARVGGNTEAFF
>TRBJ2-1|TRBV7-9|few|NA
TGTGCCAGCCCACCCGACGGGCGAGGGTACAATGAGCAGTTCTTC
CASPPDGRGYNEQFF
>TRBJ2-1|TRBV27|many|TRBD2
TGTGCCAGCAGGTGGACTAGAGGGAACAATGAGCAGTTCTTC
CASRWTRGNNEQFF
>TRBJ1-2|TRBV7-9|NA|NA
TGTGCCAGCACCACTATTGAAGGACAGAACTATGGCTACACCTTC
CASTTIEGQNYGYTF
>TRBJ2-7|TRBV30|NA|NA
TGTGCCTGGAGTGTCTCTTACAGACCCACCTACGAGCAGTACTTC
CAWSVSYRPTYEQYF